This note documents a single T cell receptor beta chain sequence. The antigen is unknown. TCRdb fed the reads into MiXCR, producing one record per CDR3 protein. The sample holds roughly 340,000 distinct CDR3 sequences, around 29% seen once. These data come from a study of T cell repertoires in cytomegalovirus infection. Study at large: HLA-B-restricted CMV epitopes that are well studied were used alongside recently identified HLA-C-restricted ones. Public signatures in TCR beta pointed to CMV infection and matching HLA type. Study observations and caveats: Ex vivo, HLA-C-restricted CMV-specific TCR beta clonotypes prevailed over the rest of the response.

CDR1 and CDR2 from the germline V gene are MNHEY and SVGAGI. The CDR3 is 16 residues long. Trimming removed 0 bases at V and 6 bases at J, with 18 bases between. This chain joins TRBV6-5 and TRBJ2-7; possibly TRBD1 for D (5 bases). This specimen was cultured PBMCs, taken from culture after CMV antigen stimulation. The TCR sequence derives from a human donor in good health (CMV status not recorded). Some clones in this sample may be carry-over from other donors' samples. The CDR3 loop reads CASSYSTRGRATEQYF. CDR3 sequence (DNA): TGTGCCAGCAGTTACTCGACCCGTGGCAGGGCGACCGAGCAGTACTTC.